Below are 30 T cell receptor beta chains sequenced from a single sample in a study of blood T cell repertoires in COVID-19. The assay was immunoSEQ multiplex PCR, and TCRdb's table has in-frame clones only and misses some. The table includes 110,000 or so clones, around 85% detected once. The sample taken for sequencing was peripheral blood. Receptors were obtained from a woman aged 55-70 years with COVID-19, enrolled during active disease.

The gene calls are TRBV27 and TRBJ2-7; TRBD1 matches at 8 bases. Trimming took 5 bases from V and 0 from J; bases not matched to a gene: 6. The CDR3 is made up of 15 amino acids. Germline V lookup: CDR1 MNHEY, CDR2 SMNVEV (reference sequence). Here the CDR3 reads CASSPDRESSYEQYF. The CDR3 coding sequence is TGTGCCAGCAGTCCGGACAGGGAGAGCTCCTACGAGCAGTACTTC.

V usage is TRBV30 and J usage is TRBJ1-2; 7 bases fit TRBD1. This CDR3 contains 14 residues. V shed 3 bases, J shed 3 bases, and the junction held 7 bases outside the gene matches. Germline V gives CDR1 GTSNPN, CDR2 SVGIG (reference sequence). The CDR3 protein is CAWRRGRTYYGYTF. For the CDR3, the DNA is TGTGCCTGGAGGAGGGGGCGAACCTACTATGGCTACACCTTC.

The CDR3 reads CASSLQGGNQPQHF. The CDR3 coding sequence is TGTGCCAGCAGCTTACAGGGGGGCAATCAGCCCCAGCATTTT. The V gene is TRBV5-4, the J gene TRBJ1-5, with 8 bases fitting TRBD1. CDR1 and CDR2 from the germline V gene are SGHNT and YYREEE (reference sequence). The junction had 0 bases not matched to a gene; V was cut back by 2 bases and J by 2 bases. This CDR3 has 14 residues.

Here the CDR3 DNA reads TGCGCCAGCAGCTATAGATCGATGAGCTCCTATAATTCACCCCTCCACTTT. As protein: CASSYRSMSSYNSPLHF. J is TRBJ1-6 and V is TRBV5-1; D is uncertain. CDR1 and CDR2 (germline): SGHRS, YFSETQ. Between the trimmed V and J ends, which lost 3 bases and 0 bases, there was a span of 13 bases. The CDR3 spans 17 residues. Looking up the rest from reference TRBV5-1 and TRBJ1-6 gives the full variable domain: KAGVTQTPRYLIKTRGQQVTLSCSPISGHRSVSWYQQTPGQGLQFLFEYFSETQRNKGNFPGRFSGRQFSNSRSEMNVSTLELGDSALYLCASSYRSMSSYNSPLHFGNGTRLTVT.

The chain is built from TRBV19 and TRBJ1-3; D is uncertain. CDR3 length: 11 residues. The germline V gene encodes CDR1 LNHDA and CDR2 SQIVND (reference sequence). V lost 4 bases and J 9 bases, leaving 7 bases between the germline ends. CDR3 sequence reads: CASSNGATIYF. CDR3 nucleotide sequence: TGTGCCAGTAGTAACGGTGCCACCATATATTTT.

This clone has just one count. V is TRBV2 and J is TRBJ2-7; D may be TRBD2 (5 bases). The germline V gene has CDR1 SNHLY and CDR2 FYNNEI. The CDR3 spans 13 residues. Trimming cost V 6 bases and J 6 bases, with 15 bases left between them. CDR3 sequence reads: CASRPGPEGEQYF. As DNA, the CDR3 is TGTGCCAGCAGGCCCGGACCCGAGGGCGAGCAGTACTTC.

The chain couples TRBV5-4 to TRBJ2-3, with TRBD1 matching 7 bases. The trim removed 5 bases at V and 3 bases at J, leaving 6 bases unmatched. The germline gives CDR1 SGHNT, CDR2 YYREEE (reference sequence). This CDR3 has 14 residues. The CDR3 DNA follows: TGTGCCAGCAGTCCTGACAGGGTTACAGATACGCAGTATTTT. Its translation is CASSPDRVTDTQYF.

In nucleotides, the CDR3 is TGTGCCAGCAGCGCCCGACAGGTATCCTACAATGAGCAGTTCTTC. This encodes CASSARQVSYNEQFF. The chain joins TRBV6-6 to TRBJ2-1; TRBD1 might be the D (6 bases). The germline V gene encodes CDR1 MNHNY and CDR2 SVGAGI (reference sequence). The V gene lost 6 bases and the J gene lost 1 base, with 13 bases spanning the gap. The CDR3 spans 15 residues.

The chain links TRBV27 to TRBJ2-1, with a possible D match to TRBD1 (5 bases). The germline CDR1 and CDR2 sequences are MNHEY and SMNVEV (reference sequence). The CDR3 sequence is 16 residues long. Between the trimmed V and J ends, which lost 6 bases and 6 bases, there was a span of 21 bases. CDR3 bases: TGTGCCAGCAGCAGGGCTGTTCGCTCGATGGCCAATGAGCAGTTCTTC. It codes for CASSRAVRSMANEQFF.

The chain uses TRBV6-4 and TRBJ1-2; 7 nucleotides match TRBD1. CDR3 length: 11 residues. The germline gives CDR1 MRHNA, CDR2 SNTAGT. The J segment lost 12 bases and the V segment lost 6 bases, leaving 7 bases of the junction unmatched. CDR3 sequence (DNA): TGTGCCAGCAGGCAGACAGGGCCGAACACCTTC. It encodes CASRQTGPNTF.

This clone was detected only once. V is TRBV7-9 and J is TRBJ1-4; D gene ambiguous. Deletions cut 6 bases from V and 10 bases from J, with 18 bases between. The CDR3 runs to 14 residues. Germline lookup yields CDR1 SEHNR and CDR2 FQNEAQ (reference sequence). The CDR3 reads CASSQDVIVGKLFF. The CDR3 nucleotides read TGTGCCAGCAGTCAAGATGTAATTGTCGGAAAACTGTTTTTT.

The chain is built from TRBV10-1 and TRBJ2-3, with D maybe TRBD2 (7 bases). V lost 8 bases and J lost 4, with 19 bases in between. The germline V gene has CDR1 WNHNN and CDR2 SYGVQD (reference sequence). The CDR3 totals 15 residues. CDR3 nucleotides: TGCGCCAGCCCGATTGGGGGGGGGCCCCCAGATACGCAGTATTTT. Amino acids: CASPIGGGPPDTQYF.

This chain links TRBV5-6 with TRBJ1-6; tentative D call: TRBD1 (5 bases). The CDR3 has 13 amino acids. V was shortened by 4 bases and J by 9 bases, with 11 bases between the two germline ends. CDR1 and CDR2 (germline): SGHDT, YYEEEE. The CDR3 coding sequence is TGTGCCAGCAGCGGTCACAGGTTTTCACCCCTCCACTTT. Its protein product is CASSGHRFSPLHF.

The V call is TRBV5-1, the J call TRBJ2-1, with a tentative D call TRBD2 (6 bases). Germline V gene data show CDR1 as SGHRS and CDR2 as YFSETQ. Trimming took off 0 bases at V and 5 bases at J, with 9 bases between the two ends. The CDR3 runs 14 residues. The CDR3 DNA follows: TGCGCCAGCAGCTTGGTCGCGGGGAACAATGAGCAGTTCTTC. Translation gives CASSLVAGNNEQFF.

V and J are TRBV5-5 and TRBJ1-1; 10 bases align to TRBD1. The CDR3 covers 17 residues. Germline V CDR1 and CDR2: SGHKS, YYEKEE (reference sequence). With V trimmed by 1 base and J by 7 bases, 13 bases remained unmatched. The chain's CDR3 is CASSLIRRTGGWLEAFF. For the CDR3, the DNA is TGTGCCAGCAGCTTGATCAGAAGGACAGGGGGATGGCTTGAAGCTTTCTTT.

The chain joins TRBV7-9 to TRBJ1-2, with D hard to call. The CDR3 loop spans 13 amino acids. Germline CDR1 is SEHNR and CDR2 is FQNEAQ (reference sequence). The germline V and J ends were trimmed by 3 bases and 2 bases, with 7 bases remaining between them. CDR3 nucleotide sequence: TGTGCCAGCAGCTTGAAGAGGAACTATGGCTACACCTTC. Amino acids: CASSLKRNYGYTF. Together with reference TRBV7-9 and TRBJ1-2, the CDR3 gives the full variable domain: DTGVSQNPRHKITKRGQNVTFRCDPISEHNRLYWYRQTLGQGPEFLTYFQNEAQLEKSRLLSDRFSAERPKGSFSTLEIQRTEQGDSAMYLCASSLKRNYGYTFGSGTRLTVV.

CDR3 bases: TGTGCCAGCATCCCCGGGGAGCCACCCCATCCTAATTCACCCCTCCACTTT. Encoded protein: CASIPGEPPHPNSPLHF. The chain couples TRBV6-4 to TRBJ1-6; the D is unclear. Trimming stripped 7 bases from V and 6 bases from J, with 22 bases between. Germline V gene sequence: CDR1 MRHNA, CDR2 SNTAGT. The CDR3 totals 17 residues.

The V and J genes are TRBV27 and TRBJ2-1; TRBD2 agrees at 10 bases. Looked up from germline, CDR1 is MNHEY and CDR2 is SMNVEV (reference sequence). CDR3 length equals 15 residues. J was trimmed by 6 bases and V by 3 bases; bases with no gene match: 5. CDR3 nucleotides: TGTGCCAGCAGTTTCCTAGCGGGGGTTGGCAATGAGCAGTTCTTC. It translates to CASSFLAGVGNEQFF.

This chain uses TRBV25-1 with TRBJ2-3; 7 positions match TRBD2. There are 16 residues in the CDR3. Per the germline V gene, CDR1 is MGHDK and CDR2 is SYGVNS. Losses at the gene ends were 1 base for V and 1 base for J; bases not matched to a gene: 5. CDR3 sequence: CASSEWSREGTDTQYF. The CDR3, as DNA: TGTGCCAGCAGTGAATGGAGTCGGGAGGGCACAGATACGCAGTATTTT.

The CDR3 spells CASTRGGVHNSPLHF. CDR3 in DNA: TGTGCCAGCACCCGCGGAGGTGTTCACAATTCACCCCTCCACTTT. V and J are TRBV27 and TRBJ1-6; D remains unclear. From germline, CDR1 is MNHEY and CDR2 SMNVEV (reference sequence). This CDR3 comprises 15 residues. V lost 7 bases to trimming and J lost 7 bases, with 17 bases between them.

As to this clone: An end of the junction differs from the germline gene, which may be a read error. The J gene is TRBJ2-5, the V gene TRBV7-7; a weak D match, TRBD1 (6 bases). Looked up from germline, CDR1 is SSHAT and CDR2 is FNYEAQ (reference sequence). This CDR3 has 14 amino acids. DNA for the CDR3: TGTGCTAGCAGCTTAGGGACAACCCAAGAGACCCAGTACTTC. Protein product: CASSLGTTQETQYF.

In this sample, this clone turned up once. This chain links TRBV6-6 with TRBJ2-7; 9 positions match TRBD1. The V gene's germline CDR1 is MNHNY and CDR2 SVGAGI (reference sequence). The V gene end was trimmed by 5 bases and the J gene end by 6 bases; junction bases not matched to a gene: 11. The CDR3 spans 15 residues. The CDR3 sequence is CASSTDRGAGGEQYF. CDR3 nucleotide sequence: TGTGCCAGCAGTACCGACAGGGGGGCTGGTGGCGAGCAGTACTTC.

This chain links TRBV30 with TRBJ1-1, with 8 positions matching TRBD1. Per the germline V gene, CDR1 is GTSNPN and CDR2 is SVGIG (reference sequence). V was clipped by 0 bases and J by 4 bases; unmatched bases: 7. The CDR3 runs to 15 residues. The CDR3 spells CAWSVLQGAATEAFF. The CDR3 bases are TGTGCCTGGAGTGTACTTCAGGGGGCGGCCACTGAAGCTTTCTTT. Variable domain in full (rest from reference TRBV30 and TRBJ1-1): SQTIHQWPATLVQPVGSPLSLECTVEGTSNPNLYWYRQAAGRGLQLLFYSVGIGQISSEVPQNLSASRPQDRQFILSSKKLLLSDSGFYLCAWSVLQGAATEAFFGQGTRLTVV.

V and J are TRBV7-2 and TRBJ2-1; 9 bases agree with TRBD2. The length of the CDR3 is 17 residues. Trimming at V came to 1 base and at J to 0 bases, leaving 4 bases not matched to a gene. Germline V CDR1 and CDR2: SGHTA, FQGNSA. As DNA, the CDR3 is TGTGCCAGCAGCTTAGGGGCAGCGGGGGGCTCCTACAATGAGCAGTTCTTC. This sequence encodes CASSLGAAGGSYNEQFF. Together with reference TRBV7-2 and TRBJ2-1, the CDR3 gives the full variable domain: GAGVSQSPSNKVTEKGKDVELRCDPISGHTALYWYRQSLGQGLEFLIYFQGNSAPDKSGLPSDRFSAERTGGSVSTLTIQRTQQEDSAVYLCASSLGAAGGSYNEQFFGPGTRLTVL.

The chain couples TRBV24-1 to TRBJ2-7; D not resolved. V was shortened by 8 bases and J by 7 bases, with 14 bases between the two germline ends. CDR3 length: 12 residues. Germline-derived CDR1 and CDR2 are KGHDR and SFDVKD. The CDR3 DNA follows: TGTGCCACCATCAGTCCCCTCGGGGAGCAGTACTTC. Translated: CATISPLGEQYF.

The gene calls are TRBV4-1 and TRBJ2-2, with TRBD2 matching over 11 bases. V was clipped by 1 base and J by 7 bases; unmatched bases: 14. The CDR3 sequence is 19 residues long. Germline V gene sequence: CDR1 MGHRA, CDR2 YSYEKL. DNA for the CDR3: TGCGCCAGCAGCCAAGCCGCTGGCCGGGGACTAGCGGATGGCGGGGAGCTGTTTTTT. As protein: CASSQAAGRGLADGGELFF.

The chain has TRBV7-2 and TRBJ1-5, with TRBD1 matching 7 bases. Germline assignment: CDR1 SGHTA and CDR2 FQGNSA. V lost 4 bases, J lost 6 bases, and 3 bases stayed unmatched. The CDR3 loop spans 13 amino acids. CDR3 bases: TGTGCCAGCAGCTCACAGGGGTCTCAGCCCCAGCATTTT. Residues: CASSSQGSQPQHF.

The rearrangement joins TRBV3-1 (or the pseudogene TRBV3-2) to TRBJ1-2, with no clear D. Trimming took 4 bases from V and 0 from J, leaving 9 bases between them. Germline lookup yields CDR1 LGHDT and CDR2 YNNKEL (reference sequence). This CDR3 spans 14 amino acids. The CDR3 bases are TGTGCCAGCAGCCCTCGAGAGACTAACTATGGCTACACCTTC. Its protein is CASSPRETNYGYTF.

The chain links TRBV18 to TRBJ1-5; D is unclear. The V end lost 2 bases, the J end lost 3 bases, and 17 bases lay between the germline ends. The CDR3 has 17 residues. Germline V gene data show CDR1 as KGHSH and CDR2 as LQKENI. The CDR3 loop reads CASSPRQNTALNQPQHF. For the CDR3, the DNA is TGTGCCAGCTCACCAAGGCAGAATACAGCTCTCAATCAGCCCCAGCATTTT.

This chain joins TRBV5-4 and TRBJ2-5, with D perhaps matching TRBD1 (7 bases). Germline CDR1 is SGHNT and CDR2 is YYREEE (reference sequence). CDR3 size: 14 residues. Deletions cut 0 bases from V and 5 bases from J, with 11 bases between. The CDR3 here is CASSLASGGETQYF. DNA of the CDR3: TGTGCCAGCAGCTTGGCCTCAGGGGGGGAGACCCAGTACTTC. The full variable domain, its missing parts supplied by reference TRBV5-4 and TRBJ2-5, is ETGVTQSPTHLIKTRGQQVTLRCSSQSGHNTVSWYQQALGQGPQFIFQYYREEENGRGNFPPRFSGLQFPNYSSELNVNALELDDSALYLCASSLASGGETQYFGPGTRLLVL.